The entry that follows covers one TCR beta chain sequence. Its antigen is not known. V dropped 6 bases and J dropped 6 bases, with 5 bases sitting between them. The CDR3 contains 10 residues. Per the germline V gene, CDR1 is MNHEY and CDR2 is SVGEGT. This specimen belongs to a study of prognosis after radiotherapy for stage I lung cancer. About the research overall: The patient group consisted of 13 men and roughly six women whose ages spanned roughly 53 to 90, median roughly 75 years. Study-wide findings and caveats: Frequencies of TRBV and TRBJ gene use reportedly varied by whether patients had metastases.

Two-round multiplex PCR on genomic DNA was the method by which TCR beta CDR3 was amplified. The first round of PCR was done with primers that matched each TRBV and TRBJ gene. TCRdb processed the multiplex PCR reads anew with MiXCR; each CDR3 protein has one entry. The sample holds about 36,000 distinct CDR3 sequences; under 40% are singletons and the top ten take 16%. Sample: PBMCs, taken before or after stereotactic body radiation therapy (not recorded which). The rearrangement joins TRBV6-2 or TRBV6-3 to TRBJ1-2; D uncertain. The receptor comes from a donor over 45 with non-small cell lung cancer. The CDR3 loop reads CASREDGYTF. For the CDR3, the DNA is TGTGCCAGCAGGGAAGATGGCTACACCTTC.